This T cell receptor beta chain appears in the sequencing data of a study of shared clonotypes between healthy human individuals. An even split of each subset's genomic DNA across several immunoSEQ plates was performed. Each replicate PCR on the sorted subsets used roughly 200 ng DNA (around 30,000 T cell genomes). Produced via immunoSEQ multiplex PCR; TCRdb's table is partial and in-frame only. The profile shows 1,400,000 or so clones, 97% to 99% of them singletons. This clonotype originated in a man aged 25-45 years in good health. Material for sequencing was naive CD4+ T cells sorted from blood. Subset described: CD45RA+ positively selected.

The CDR3 loop reads CASSPGGARSTQYF. In DNA, the CDR3 is TGTGCCAGCAGCCCTGGGGGGGCGCGGAGTACGCAGTATTTT. The rearrangement joins TRBV7-9 to TRBJ2-3; D is perhaps TRBD2 (7 bases). Trimming left V 5 bases short and J 8 bases short, with 17 bases between. Germline CDR1 SEHNR, CDR2 FQNEAQ (reference sequence). This CDR3 has 14 amino acids.